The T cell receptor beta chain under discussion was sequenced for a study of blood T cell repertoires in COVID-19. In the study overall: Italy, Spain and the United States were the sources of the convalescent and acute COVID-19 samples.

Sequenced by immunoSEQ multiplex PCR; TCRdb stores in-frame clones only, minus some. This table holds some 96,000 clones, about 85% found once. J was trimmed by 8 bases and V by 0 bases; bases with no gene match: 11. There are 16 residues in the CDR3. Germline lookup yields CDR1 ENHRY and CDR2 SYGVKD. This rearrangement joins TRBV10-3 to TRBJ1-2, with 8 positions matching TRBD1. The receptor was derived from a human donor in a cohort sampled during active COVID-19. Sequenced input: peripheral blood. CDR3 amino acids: CAISESRSRGQVGYTF. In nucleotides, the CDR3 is TGTGCCATCAGTGAGTCGAGGTCCAGGGGGCAGGTGGGCTACACCTTC.